This is a list of T cell receptor beta chains from one sample in a study of OX40 agonist ivuxolimab in advanced cancers. Profiling relied on immunoSEQ multiplex PCR, and the TCRdb table lists in-frame clones only, not all of them. This repertoire shows tens of thousands of clones, over 80% found once; its top ten account for nearly 9.5%. Material: CD4+ or CD8+ T cells sorted from blood, obtained in a trial of the OX40 agonist ivuxolimab. The receptors shown here come from an adult with an advanced solid tumor such as melanoma, head and neck, liver or kidney cancer. CDR3s include the opening cysteine and the closing phenylalanine or tryptophan. Fields, in order: clone size, J gene, D gene, V gene, CDR3 protein, CDR3 DNA. A D gene is named only where the DNA matches it firmly. Rows may omit the clone size; those that give it use once, few, many or a size class.

-	TRBJ2-5	-	TRBV9	CASSATGFVGETQYF	TGTGCCAGCAGCGCCACAGGGTTTGTAGGAGAGACCCAGTACTTC
once	TRBJ2-7	TRBD2	TRBV6-1	CASSESSGSFYEQYF	TGTGCCAGCAGTGAATCTAGCGGGAGCTTTTACGAGCAGTACTTC
-	TRBJ2-2	-	TRBV2	CASSDRWNGELFF	TGTGCCAGCAGTGATAGGTGGAACGGGGAGCTGTTTTTT
-	TRBJ2-1	TRBD2	TRBV19	CASSWTSGRRSYNEQFF	TGTGCCAGTAGTTGGACTAGCGGACGCCGCTCCTACAATGAGCAGTTCTTC
-	TRBJ1-2	TRBD1	TRBV2	CASRGLGQGGYGYTF	TGTGCCAGCAGAGGCCTAGGACAGGGTGGTTATGGCTACACCTTC
-	TRBJ2-1	TRBD2	TRBV4-1	CASSRHLAGDDNEQFF	TGCGCCAGCAGCCGACACCTAGCGGGAGACGACAATGAGCAGTTCTTC
once	TRBJ1-2	-	TRBV7-9	CASSEEGSEGGYTF	TGTGCCAGCAGCGAAGAAGGGAGCGAGGGCGGCTACACCTTC
-	TRBJ1-2	-	TRBV7-9	CASSLAPAGWGYTF	TGTGCCAGCAGCTTAGCCCCCGCGGGATGGGGCTACACCTTC
-	TRBJ2-2	-	TRBV5-1	CASSLLQHGELFF	TGCGCCAGCAGCTTGCTTCAACACGGGGAGCTGTTTTTT
-	TRBJ1-4	-	TRBV7-9	CASRLDGTPLEKLFF	TGTGCCAGCAGATTGGACGGAACTCCACTTGAAAAACTGTTTTTT
-	TRBJ2-1	-	TRBV28	CASSLGLGLRAHNEQFF	TGTGCCAGCAGTTTAGGACTCGGACTAAGAGCGCACAATGAGCAGTTCTTC
-	TRBJ2-7	-	TRBV19	CASSAARGAYEQYF	TGTGCCAGTAGTGCAGCACGGGGGGCTTACGAGCAGTACTTC
-	TRBJ2-1	TRBD1	TRBV7-9	CASSSPGQGSYNEQFF	TGTGCCAGCAGCTCCCCCGGACAGGGCAGTTACAATGAGCAGTTCTTC
once	TRBJ2-3	-	TRBV9	CASSHQRGRGLGDTQYF	TGTGCCAGCAGCCATCAAAGAGGGCGAGGTCTAGGAGATACGCAGTATTTT
-	TRBJ1-1	-	TRBV14	CASSHGLRTEAFF	TGTGCCAGCAGCCACGGTCTGAGAACTGAAGCTTTCTTT
-	TRBJ2-2	-	TRBV19	CASSIALAGELFF	TGTGCCAGTAGTATAGCCCTAGCCGGGGAGCTGTTTTTT
-	TRBJ1-2	-	TRBV4-1	CASSLILGAGNGYTF	TGCGCCAGCAGCCTCATCTTGGGGGCGGGTAACGGCTACACCTTC
-	TRBJ2-1	-	TRBV19	CASSYVPGNEQFF	TGTGCCAGTAGTTACGTCCCGGGCAATGAGCAGTTCTTC
-	TRBJ2-7	TRBD2	TRBV7-3	CASSDPGGAGGGEQYF	TGTGCCAGCAGCGACCCCGGAGGAGCGGGAGGCGGCGAGCAGTACTTC
-	TRBJ1-5	-	TRBV28	CASSLGLLNQPQHF	TGTGCCAGCAGCCTGGGACTCCTTAATCAGCCCCAGCATTTT
-	TRBJ2-1	TRBD2	TRBV2	CATQLLAGEGNEQFF	TGTGCCACCCAGCTTCTAGCGGGAGAGGGGAATGAGCAGTTCTTC
-	TRBJ2-3	TRBD1	TRBV4-2	CASSQIGPGQGVTDTQYF	TGTGCCAGCAGCCAGATAGGGCCAGGACAGGGTGTCACAGATACGCAGTATTTT
-	TRBJ2-2	TRBD2	TRBV11-3	CASSFGTSGGELFF	TGTGCCAGCAGCTTCGGGACTAGCGGTGGGGAGCTGTTTTTT
-	TRBJ1-1	-	TRBV27	CASRLVGGRTEAFF	TGTGCCAGCAGACTCGTAGGGGGGCGGACTGAAGCTTTCTTT
-	TRBJ2-5	-	TRBV7-8	CASSLDWGQETQYF	TGTGCCAGCAGCTTAGATTGGGGCCAAGAGACCCAGTACTTC
few	TRBJ2-1	TRBD2	TRBV6-6	CASSVSGVGNEQFF	TGTGCCAGCAGTGTGAGCGGGGTGGGGAATGAGCAGTTCTTC